This TCR beta chain comes out of a study of blood T cells in healthy people across ages. Study context: Using template switching, researchers captured about one barcoded beta molecule for each two T cells. Broader study findings: Strong correlation linked observed beta diversity and percent naive T cells. Long-lived donors carried more naive CD4+ cells and greater diversity than aged donors.

Drawing of peripheral blood yielded about 9.6 milliliters from each donor. The sample holds a few counts of this clonotype. Its antigen is undetermined. Primers used in a second PCR of roughly 7 to 12 cycles were a sample-barcoded 5' primer and a J-beta primer mix. TCRdb processed the 5' RACE reads anew with MiXCR; each CDR3 protein has one entry. Of hundreds of thousands of distinct CDR3 sequences listed, around 50% are singletons. This clonotype originated in a man older than 75 in good health. The sequenced sample was blood.

The CDR3 nucleotides are TGCAGCGACCAGGGTAGCTATGGCTACACCTTC. This sequence encodes CSDQGSYGYTF. The gene calls are TRBV29-1 and TRBJ1-2, with D possibly being TRBD1 (5 bases). This CDR3 region has 11 residues. V was pared by 7 bases and J by 4 bases, with 10 bases between. Germline-derived CDR1 and CDR2 are SQVTM and ANQGSEA.